These T cell receptor beta chains were read from a single sample in a study of beta chain features in type 1 diabetes. Method: immunoSEQ multiplex PCR; TCRdb's copy keeps in-frame clones and lacks some. There are 300,000 to 400,000 clones in the sample; around 13% occur only once, and under 0.02% lies in the top ten. Sequencing was performed on naive CD4+ T cells from blood. The receptors stem from a man aged 18 to 29 in good health. Each CDR3 is given with its conserved first and last residue. The D gene is left open where the match is weak. Where a row states a size, it is once, few, many or the class of an expanded clone; other rows omit it.

v_gene	j_gene	d_gene	abundance	CDR3nt	CDR3aa
TRBV5-1	TRBJ2-5	TRBD1	few	TGCGCCAGCAGCGCCGGGCCGGGACAGGGAGAGACCCAGTACTTC	CASSAGPGQGETQYF
TRBV5-8	TRBJ1-2	TRBD1	few	TGTGCCAGCAGCTTAGGGAACAGGGGGACCTACACCTTC	CASSLGNRGTYTF
TRBV5-4	TRBJ2-1	TRBD2	.	TGTGCCAGCAGCTTGACCAGCGGGAGCTTTAATGAGCAGTTCTTC	CASSLTSGSFNEQFF
TRBV30	TRBJ2-7	.	few	TGTGCCTGGAGTGTCGCACTAGCCAACGAGCAGTACTTC	CAWSVALANEQYF
TRBV7-9	TRBJ1-6	.	.	TGTGCCAGCAGCTTGGGTAGGGAGGCACCCCTCCACTTT	CASSLGREAPLHF
TRBV6-5	TRBJ2-7	.	.	TGTGCCAGCAGTTTGGGCAGCCCAACGCTGTACGAGCAGTACTTC	CASSLGSPTLYEQYF
TRBV9	TRBJ2-5	.	.	TGTGCCAGCAGCGTAGGAGCTCAAGAGACCCAGTACTTC	CASSVGAQETQYF
TRBV12-5	TRBJ1-2	.	few	TGTGCTAGTGGTGCCACTTCCAGGGTCCTCCTTTCAGGCGGCTACACCTTC	CASGATSRVLLSGGYTF
TRBV14	TRBJ2-7	TRBD2	few	TGTGCCAGCAGGACTAGGACTAGCGGTAGCCGAGCGTACTTC	CASRTRTSGSRAYF
TRBV7-9	TRBJ2-5	.	few	TGTGCCAGCAGCGCCAGGGGTGCACTCAAGTACTTC	CASSARGALKYF
TRBV10-3	TRBJ2-7	TRBD2	.	TGTGCCATCAGATCCGGACTAGCGGGCCCCTACGAGCAGTACTTC	CAIRSGLAGPYEQYF
TRBV10-3	TRBJ2-1	.	.	TGTGCCATCAGTGAGTCGACGGGACAAGACCGCAATGAGCAGTTCTTC	CAISESTGQDRNEQFF
TRBV6-5	TRBJ1-2	TRBD1	few	TGTGCCAGCCAGGGGCAGGGGGGCAACTATGGCTACACCTTC	CASQGQGGNYGYTF
TRBV18	TRBJ2-7	TRBD1	.	TGTGCCAGCTCACCACCCGGGACAGCAACCTACGAGCAGTACTTC	CASSPPGTATYEQYF
TRBV5-1	TRBJ2-2	TRBD1	.	TGCGCCAGCAGCTGGGACAGGGGCACAACCGGGGAGCTGTTTTTT	CASSWDRGTTGELFF
TRBV9	TRBJ2-3	.	.	TGTGCCAGCAGCGTAGGAGGTACAAGCGTCCTTAATACGCAGTATTTT	CASSVGGTSVLNTQYF
TRBV28	TRBJ2-2	.	.	TGTGCCAGCACCCGACTCCCTCGCGGGGAGCTGTTTTTT	CASTRLPRGELFF
TRBV7-9	TRBJ2-5	.	few	TGTGCCAGCAGCTTAGACGGCAGGTCCGAAGAGACCCAGTACTTC	CASSLDGRSEETQYF
TRBV29-1	TRBJ1-1	.	.	TGCAGCGTTGCGGGACACTCCCTCCACACTGAAGCTTTCTTT	CSVAGHSLHTEAFF
TRBV29-1	TRBJ2-5	.	few	TGCAGCGTTGAATCCGGGTATGAGACCCAGTACTTC	CSVESGYETQYF
TRBV5-1	TRBJ2-4	.	.	TGCGCCAGCAGCTTAGTGACAGAGAAAAACATTCAGTACTTC	CASSLVTEKNIQYF
TRBV28	TRBJ2-3	TRBD2	few	TGTGCCAGCAGTCTCCGCGGGAGGGCCGCAGATACGCAGTATTTT	CASSLRGRAADTQYF
TRBV5-1	TRBJ2-2	TRBD2	.	TGCGCCAGCAGCTCGGGACTAGTTGCCGGGGAGCTGTTTTTT	CASSSGLVAGELFF
TRBV28	TRBJ1-2	TRBD1	few	TGTGCCAGCCTGACAGGGGGAATTCTTAACTATGGCTACACCTTC	CASLTGGILNYGYTF
TRBV5-4	TRBJ2-3	TRBD2	.	TGTGCCAGCAGCTTGGGACTAGCGGGAGTAAGGGATACGCAGTATTTT	CASSLGLAGVRDTQYF
TRBV18	TRBJ1-1	.	few	TGTGCCAGCTCACCACCGATGGGGGGGTGGAGGAACACTGAAGCTTTCTTT	CASSPPMGGWRNTEAFF
TRBV28	TRBJ2-1	.	.	TGTGCCAGCAGTTTATCCATCAGGCAGGGTCCCTACAATGAGCAGTTCTTC	CASSLSIRQGPYNEQFF
TRBV7-9	TRBJ2-5	TRBD2	few	TGTGCCAGCAGCCCTACTAGCGGCCAAGAGACCCAGTACTTC	CASSPTSGQETQYF
TRBV6-5	TRBJ2-5	TRBD2	.	TGTGCCATCAGTGGGACTAGCGGGGCCCAAGAGACCCAGTACTTC	CAISGTSGAQETQYF
TRBV7-2	TRBJ1-5	.	.	TGTGCCAGCAGCCTGGACACTCAGCCCCAGCATTTT	CASSLDTQPQHF
TRBV23-1	TRBJ2-2	TRBD1	.	TGCGCCGGCAGTCCAACCCGGCGGACAGGGGGTCCCGGGGAGCTGTTTTTT	CAGSPTRRTGGPGELFF
TRBV4-3	TRBJ2-7	.	.	TGCGCCAGCAGCCATACTAAAAGATCCTACGAGCAGTACTTC	CASSHTKRSYEQYF
TRBV30	TRBJ2-2	.	.	TGTGCCTGGAGTCGGGCATGGGGCGCGCTCCCCGGGGAGCTGTTTTTT	CAWSRAWGALPGELFF
TRBV6-1	TRBJ1-5	TRBD1	.	TGTGCCAGCAGTGAGGCAGGGGGGAGCAATCAGCCCCAGCATTTT	CASSEAGGSNQPQHF
TRBV29-1	TRBJ2-7	.	many	TGCAGCGTTGTAGGGGACATAACCTACGAGCAGTACTTC	CSVVGDITYEQYF
TRBV4-3	TRBJ2-5	.	.	TGCGCCAGCAGCCAAGAAAGAGCGGGTCCAGAGACCCAGTACTTC	CASSQERAGPETQYF
TRBV21-1	TRBJ1-1	.	few	TGTGCCAGCAGCACCGCTTACGGACAGCCGAACACTGAAGCTTTCTTT	CASSTAYGQPNTEAFF
TRBV9	TRBJ2-5	.	few	TGTGCCAGCAGCGGGAGGGGCCAAGAGACCCAGTACTTC	CASSGRGQETQYF
TRBV29-1	TRBJ1-2	TRBD1	few	TGCAGCGTCGGACAGGGGATTAACTATGGCTACACCTTC	CSVGQGINYGYTF
TRBV4-1	TRBJ2-5	TRBD1	.	TGCGCCAGCAGCCAAAACGGACAGGGGGCGGAGACCCAGTACTTC	CASSQNGQGAETQYF
TRBV19	TRBJ2-7	TRBD2	few	TGTGCCAGTAGTATTAGACTAGCGGATTACGAGCAGTACTTC	CASSIRLADYEQYF
TRBV29-1	TRBJ1-2	.	few	TGCAGCGTTGAGGCTGATGGCTACACCTTC	CSVEADGYTF
TRBV11-2	TRBJ2-3	.	few	TGTGCCAGCAGCTTAGAGGGGGGAGGATTCGATACGCAGTATTTT	CASSLEGGGFDTQYF
TRBV28	TRBJ2-7	TRBD2	few	TGTGCCAGCAATCCGGGACTACTCTACGAGCAGTACTTC	CASNPGLLYEQYF
TRBV27	TRBJ2-7	TRBD1	few	TGTGCCAGCAGTTTAAGCAATCCTAGGACAGGGCAGTACTTC	CASSLSNPRTGQYF
TRBV6-5	TRBJ2-7	.	.	TGTGCCAGCACCACGGAGACCGGGGAGCAGTACTTC	CASTTETGEQYF
TRBV30	TRBJ2-7	.	few	TGTGCCTGGAGTGGTGGGACAAGCTACGAGCAGTACTTC	CAWSGGTSYEQYF
TRBV4-3	TRBJ2-7	TRBD1	few	TGCGCCAGCAGCAACCCGGGACAGGGAACCAAAGAGCAGTACTTC	CASSNPGQGTKEQYF
TRBV6-5	TRBJ2-4	.	.	TGTGCCAGCAGTGCGAGGGCCAAAAACATTCAGTACTTC	CASSARAKNIQYF
TRBV21-1	TRBJ2-3	.	.	TGTGCCAGCAGCAAGAATCGCGGGGATACGCAGTATTTT	CASSKNRGDTQYF
TRBV5-5	TRBJ2-1	TRBD1	few	TGTGCCAGCAGCTCGGCGGACAGGGACTACAATGAGCAGTTCTTC	CASSSADRDYNEQFF
TRBV5-1	TRBJ1-2	TRBD1	few	TGCGCCAGCAGCCCTGGGACAGGGGGTAGAGCTAACTATGGCTACACCTTC	CASSPGTGGRANYGYTF
TRBV7-6	TRBJ2-5	.	few	TGTGCCAGCAGCTTACAGGCCGAGACCCAGTACTTC	CASSLQAETQYF
TRBV19	TRBJ2-1	TRBD2	.	TGTGCCAGTAGTATAGGTCTAGCGGGGGGCGGGGAGCAGTTCTTC	CASSIGLAGGGEQFF
TRBV10-3	TRBJ1-1	.	few	TGTGCCATCAGTGATAATGGCGGTCATACTGAAGCTTTCTTT	CAISDNGGHTEAFF
TRBV18	TRBJ1-1	.	few	TGTGCCAGCTCACTACACAATTCACAGGGCACTGAAGCTTTCTTT	CASSLHNSQGTEAFF
TRBV9	TRBJ2-2	TRBD1	.	TGTGCCAGCAGCGCGGAAGGGGGACAGGGAGGGGCCGGGGAGCTGTTTTTT	CASSAEGGQGGAGELFF
TRBV7-3	TRBJ2-5	.	few	TGTGCCAGCAGCCTAGGGGGCCAAGAGACCCAGTACTTC	CASSLGGQETQYF
TRBV18	TRBJ2-7	.	few	TGTGCCAGCTCACCACGGTCAGGGTACTACGAGCAGTACTTC	CASSPRSGYYEQYF